What follows are 20 T cell receptor beta chains derived from one specimen sequenced in a study of cytomegalovirus exposure and HLA in healthy donors. The PCR had 60 Vbeta and 13 Jbeta primers. TCRdb's table, derived via immunoSEQ multiplex PCR, lists solely in-frame clones and lacks some. This table holds 150,000 to 250,000 clones, about 82% found once. The specimen sequenced was PBMCs. These receptors originate from a woman aged 45-60 years in good health and CMV-seronegative.

This clone appeared a few times. This chain links TRBV29-1 with TRBJ2-3; no definite D call. V lost 4 bases, J lost 4 bases, and 12 bases lay in between. The CDR3 length is 13 residues. The V gene's germline CDR1 is SQVTM and CDR2 ANQGSEA. CDR3: CSVVKTLPDTQYF. For the CDR3, the DNA is TGCAGCGTTGTAAAGACTCTCCCAGATACGCAGTATTTT.

V usage is TRBV21-1 and J usage is TRBJ1-4; the table calls TRBD1, which could not be checked here. TRBV21-1 is a recognized pseudogene. This CDR3 has 13 amino acids. This CDR3 reads CAIRQGICEKLFF. As DNA, the CDR3 is TGTGCCATCCGACAGGGGATATGTGAAAAACTGTTTTTT.

V gene TRBV6-6 combines with J gene TRBJ1-5, with 7 bases matching TRBD1. Trimming cost V 4 bases and J 2 bases; bases outside gene matches: 8. Germline V gene data show CDR1 as MNHNY and CDR2 as SVGAGI (reference sequence). This CDR3 has 16 amino acids. The CDR3 DNA reads as TGTGCCAGCAGTTCCCGACAGGGTAAAGGCAATCAGCCCCAGCATTTT. Amino acids: CASSSRQGKGNQPQHF.

The V and J genes are TRBV27 and TRBJ2-5; TRBD1 matches at 8 bases. J gave up 2 bases and V 10 bases, and 9 bases lay outside the gene matches. CDR3 size: 14 residues. The germline gives CDR1 MNHEY, CDR2 SMNVEV (reference sequence). The CDR3 bases are TGTGCCACCAGACAGGGGACCCATCAAGAGACCCAGTACTTC. Protein product: CATRQGTHQETQYF.

This clone was picked up a small number of times. The gene calls are TRBV30 and TRBJ1-1; 11 bases align to TRBD1. The CDR3 consists of 14 residues. Germline-derived CDR1 and CDR2 are GTSNPN and SVGIG (reference sequence). V lost 2 bases to trimming and J lost 6 bases; unmatched junction nucleotides: 5. This chain's CDR3 is CAWSSGTGGAEAFF. The DNA of the CDR3 is TGTGCCTGGAGTAGCGGGACAGGGGGAGCTGAAGCTTTCTTT.

The rearrangement links TRBV5-8 to TRBJ2-7; possible D gene TRBD1, 5 bases. The V end lost 0 bases, the J end lost 1 base, and 5 bases lay between the germline ends. Germline CDR1 is SGHTS and CDR2 is YDEGEE. This CDR3 comprises 13 residues. The CDR3, as DNA: TGTGCCAGCAGCTTGGGACAGTCCTACGAGCAGTACTTC. Protein sequence: CASSLGQSYEQYF.

CDR3 sequence (DNA): TGTGCCAGCAGCTTGGATGCAGGGGTAAACACTGAAGCTTTCTTT. It codes for CASSLDAGVNTEAFF. The genes are TRBV5-5 and TRBJ1-1; tentative D call: TRBD1 (6 bases). The V and J ends lost 0 bases and 2 bases respectively, with 11 bases between them. Germline values: CDR1 SGHKS, CDR2 YYEKEE (reference sequence). The CDR3 has 15 amino acids. Based on the CDR3 plus reference TRBV5-5 and TRBJ1-1, the full variable domain is DAGVTQSPTHLIKTRGQQVTLRCSPISGHKSVSWYQQVLGQGPQFIFQYYEKEERGRGNFPDRFSARQFPNYSSELNVNALLLGDSALYLCASSLDAGVNTEAFFGQGTRLTVV.

This clone has just a few counts. The rearrangement links TRBV2 to TRBJ2-5; a weak D match, TRBD1 (5 bases). The CDR3 is 13 residues long. The germline V gene encodes CDR1 SNHLY and CDR2 FYNNEI. V lost 5 bases and J lost 3, with 10 bases in between. CDR3: CASSRGGEETQYF. The CDR3 bases are TGTGCCAGCAGTAGGGGTGGGGAAGAGACCCAGTACTTC. Based on the CDR3 plus reference TRBV2 and TRBJ2-5, the full variable domain is EPEVTQTPSHQVTQMGQEVILRCVPISNHLYFYWYRQILGQKVEFLVSFYNNEISEKSEIFDDQFSVERPDGSNFTLKIRSTKLEDSAMYFCASSRGGEETQYFGPGTRLLVL.

This clone was seen a single time. The chain uses TRBV5-1 and TRBJ1-5, with 10 bases that match TRBD1. The CDR3 loop spans 18 amino acids. Germline loops: CDR1 SGHRS, CDR2 YFSETQ. V lost 0 bases and J lost 0; bases outside the gene matches: 6. CDR3 region: CASSLVRTGGISNQPQHF. DNA of the CDR3: TGCGCCAGCAGCTTGGTCAGGACAGGGGGGATTAGCAATCAGCCCCAGCATTTT.

The chain has TRBV7-6 and TRBJ2-1; TRBD2 matches 9 bases. The V gene end was trimmed by 4 bases and the J gene end by 7 bases; junction bases not matched to a gene: 14. This CDR3 has 17 amino acids. The germline CDR1 and CDR2 sequences are SGHVS and FNYEAQ. The DNA of the CDR3 is TGTGCCAGCAGCTCTCGTGGCGCCGGGACTAGCTCTAATGAGCAGTTCTTC. This encodes CASSSRGAGTSSNEQFF.

The chain recombines TRBV11-2 with TRBJ2-3; 7 bases line up with TRBD1. The CDR3 is made up of 17 amino acids. Germline V gives CDR1 SGHAT, CDR2 FQNNGV. The V gene end was trimmed by 4 bases and the J gene end by 0 bases; junction bases not matched to a gene: 10. The DNA for the CDR3 is TGTGCCAGCAGCTCTTCCTGGACAGGTCTCAGCACAGATACGCAGTATTTT. Its translation: CASSSSWTGLSTDTQYF.

This chain uses TRBV6-5 with TRBJ1-6; D might be TRBD1 (6 bases). The V end lost 2 bases, the J end lost 8 bases, and 13 bases lay between the germline ends. The CDR3 is made up of 15 amino acids. Looked up from germline, CDR1 is MNHEY and CDR2 is SVGAGI. This CDR3 is CASSYGAGADSPLHF. Written as DNA, the CDR3 is TGTGCCAGCAGTTACGGTGCGGGGGCAGATTCACCCCTCCACTTT.

This clone was detected only a few times. V and J are TRBV5-4 and TRBJ2-5; no reliable D call. From germline, CDR1 is SGHNT and CDR2 YYREEE (reference sequence). The CDR3 totals 14 residues. V lost 4 bases and J 3 bases, leaving 13 bases between the germline ends. This chain's CDR3 is CASSISGRKETQYF. Here the CDR3 DNA reads TGTGCCAGCAGCATATCGGGTCGGAAAGAGACCCAGTACTTC.

The rearrangement links TRBV5-1 to TRBJ1-1; D remains unclear. Germline V lookup: CDR1 SGHRS, CDR2 YFSETQ. The CDR3 extends over 13 amino acids. The V end was cut by 5 bases, the J end by 1 base, with 9 bases between. The CDR3 DNA sequence: TGCGCCAGCAGAACGACTCAGAACACTGAAGCTTTCTTT. This translates into CASRTTQNTEAFF.

The CDR3 region is CASSLFGSAVTEAFF. In DNA form, the CDR3 reads TGTGCCAGCAGCTTGTTTGGATCCGCGGTCACTGAAGCTTTCTTT. The rearrangement joins TRBV5-6 to TRBJ1-1; D is ambiguous. With 1 base removed from V and 4 bases from J, the gap between germline ends came to 14 bases. CDR3 length: 15 residues. CDR1 and CDR2 from the germline V gene are SGHDT and YYEEEE.

The chain uses TRBV28 and TRBJ2-7, with D perhaps matching TRBD1 (6 bases). The germline CDR1 and CDR2 sequences are MDHEN and SYDVKM. CDR3 length equals 12 residues. V lost 5 bases, J lost 4 bases, and 9 bases lay in between. CDR3 sequence: CASSRQAYEQYF. CDR3 coding DNA: TGTGCCAGCAGTCGACAGGCTTACGAGCAGTACTTC.

The chain is built from TRBV19 and TRBJ1-2, with TRBD1 matching over 8 bases. Germline-derived CDR1 and CDR2 are LNHDA and SQIVND (reference sequence). V shed 4 bases and J 4 bases; nucleotides not matched to a gene: 11. The CDR3 is made up of 16 amino acids. The CDR3 nucleotides are TGTGCCAGTAGTAACCCAGCCCGGGACAGGTTCTATGGCTACACCTTC. Its protein is CASSNPARDRFYGYTF.

The chain joins TRBV19 to TRBJ2-1; tentative D call: TRBD2 (5 bases). The V gene's germline CDR1 is LNHDA and CDR2 SQIVND (reference sequence). V was clipped by 4 bases and J by 0 bases, with 13 bases between them. CDR3 length: 16 amino acids. CDR3 sequence reads: CASSTIASSSYNEQFF. The CDR3 DNA follows: TGTGCCAGTAGTACTATAGCGAGCAGCTCCTACAATGAGCAGTTCTTC.

The chain combines TRBV5-1 with TRBJ2-3, with 13 nucleotides matching TRBD2. This CDR3 spans 19 amino acids. Germline CDR1 reads SGHRS; CDR2 reads YFSETQ. J was trimmed by 2 bases and V by 0 bases; bases with no gene match: 9. The CDR3 nucleotides read TGCGCCAGCAGCTTGGACCCTACTAGCGGGAGGGCCTCCACAGATACGCAGTATTTT. Amino acid sequence: CASSLDPTSGRASTDTQYF. Full variable domain (missing parts from reference TRBV5-1 and TRBJ2-3): KAGVTQTPRYLIKTRGQQVTLSCSPISGHRSVSWYQQTPGQGLQFLFEYFSETQRNKGNFPGRFSGRQFSNSRSEMNVSTLELGDSALYLCASSLDPTSGRASTDTQYFGPGTRLTVL.

The chain links TRBV7-7 to TRBJ2-5, with D maybe TRBD2 (6 bases). Germline V gene lookup returns CDR1 SSHAT and CDR2 FNYEAQ (reference sequence). CDR3 length: 15 amino acids. V shed 0 bases and J shed 4 bases, with 12 bases lying between them. CDR3 sequence (DNA): TGTGCCAGCAGCTTAGCAGGGGTGGGAGGAGAGACCCAGTACTTC. Translating gives CASSLAGVGGETQYF.